Detailed here is one T cell receptor beta chain. What antigen it recognizes has not been identified. The record has no base qualities; no much larger clone is one base away. The immunoSEQ Assay was used to sequence TCRbeta CDR3 regions. After extraction, genomic DNA underwent amplification by bias-controlled multiplex PCR, followed by high-throughput sequencing. As for the original processing: To quantify the absolute abundance of every unique TCRbeta CDR3 region, sequences were collapsed and filtered. T cell fraction was estimated by normalizing TCRbeta template counts to usable DNA, which was measured by amplifying reference genes present in all nucleated cells. Repertoire TCRs were annotated as SARS-CoV-2-specific when V gene, CDR3 amino acid sequence and J gene were exactly matched to a known reactive TCR set. The reference SARS-CoV-2 TCR set came from MIRA and was filtered for enrichment in COVID-19-positive ImmuneCODE repertoires, removing public or cross-reactive TCRs. Using the MIRA antigens, annotated TCRs were further analysed by specific ORF or by position within an ORF. Breadth was defined as annotated unique rearrangements over total unique productive rearrangements; depth was the summed frequency of those rearrangements. TCR breadth was compared between groups using two-sided Wilcoxon rank-sum tests. Here the immuneACCESS table is served through TCRdb, limited to in-frame sequences with V and J called. Missing clones are a known gap in these copies; in checked studies unresolved V genes cover under half, and the rest lacks a known reason. V and J calls plus clone size are reproduced from that table; the DNA served to infer D and trimming. The sample table shows some 450,000 clones, and around 90% are seen once. The ten largest make up about 4.4% of the sample.

This record belongs to a study of Ad26.COV2.S vaccination and SARS-CoV-2 variants (dated by TCRdb to about 2021). About the study as a whole: Vaccine-arm donors were drawn from COV1001, a multicentre, randomized, double-blind, placebo-controlled phase I-IIa trial of Ad26.COV2.S in healthy adults. TCRbeta repertoire sequencing was used to assess the specificity and breadth of SARS-CoV-2-reactive T cell receptors after Ad26.COV2.S vaccination. Trial participants were randomized into five groups of five: low-dose or high-dose Ad26.COV2.S given once or twice, or placebo on both occasions. Investigators did not know the trial group allocation while performing experiments and assessing outcomes. The TCR-sequenced set comprised about 32 samples: about 19 Ad26.COV2.S vaccine recipients, 5 placebo recipients and 8 SARS-CoV-2 convalescent individuals. Ad26.COV2.S was administered intramuscularly at 5 x 10^10 or 1 x 10^11 viral particles, either as a single shot or as two shots given 56 days apart.

The paper's findings and limits, for the study overall: Comparable non-spike TCR breadth was observed between vaccine and placebo recipients, consistent with only spike being contained in the vaccine. Ad26.COV2.S recipients had higher spike-specific TCR breadth than placebo recipients (P = 0.0014). After vaccination, spike-specific CD8+ and CD4+ T cell responses were reported to show substantial breadth. According to the authors, total T cell responses may have been underestimated by the TCR breadth and depth analyses. The study was not powered to compare responses between vaccine doses or regimens.

The sample's treatment or condition label, decoded: some 20 received Ad26.COV2.S at low or high dose, single or two shots; several received placebo; per-sample allocation not given. Repertoires of vaccine and placebo recipients were sequenced from samples taken on day 63 after the first injection. Cohort 1b enrolled around 24 adults aged 18-55 years at a single site in Boston, USA, between 29 July and 7 August 2020. Ad26.COV2.S was a replication-incompetent adenovirus type 26 vector expressing a prefusion-stabilized SARS-CoV-2 spike protein from the original Wuhan strain. This sequence was found in a person aged 18-65 years who received the Ad26.COV2.S COVID-19 vaccine or a placebo. The sample here was peripheral blood, taken in a trial of Ad26.COV2.S vaccine versus placebo.

The CDR3 here reads CASSPQSVGVAKNIQYF. The sequence in DNA is TGTGCCAGCAGTCCCCAGTCTGTAGGGGTAGCCAAAAACATTCAGTACTTC. The sequence joins TRBV27 to TRBJ2-4; TRBD1 is possibly the D segment (5 matching bases). For CDR1 and CDR2, the germline V gene (reference sequence) lists MNHEY and SMNVEV. The junction shows trimming of 5 bases on V and 0 bases on J, plus 17 bases between the germline ends. The CDR3 starts with the cysteine, ends with the phenylalanine, and has 17 residues. Only the CDR3 DNA stays, 51 bases, in frame from base 1.